This TCR beta chain was sequenced during a study of blood T cell repertoires in COVID-19. In the study overall: Samples came from the United States, Italy and Spain, spanning acute and convalescent COVID-19. In each case, the material was cDNA or gDNA derived from T cells, B-cell-depleted T cells, or PBMCs.

How the authors handled the data: Amplification with reference gene primers provided the estimates of nucleated cell counts. Clones were read by immunoSEQ multiplex PCR, and TCRdb kept only the in-frame ones, dropping some. V, J and clone size were drawn from that table, and D and trimming were deduced from the DNA. The data show approximately 170,000 clones, with about 86% seen just once and about 6.5% held by the top ten. The V segment lost 0 bases and the J segment 8 bases; nucleotides outside the gene matches: 10. This CDR3 comprises 15 residues. Germline V CDR1 and CDR2: GTSNPN, SVGIG (reference sequence).

The chain links TRBV30 to TRBJ2-3; 8 bases align to TRBD1. This TCR derives from a woman older than 75 in a cohort sampled during active or convalescent COVID-19. The sample was peripheral blood. DNA of the CDR3: TGTGCCTGGAGTGTCTCAGGGGGCATCCGAGTTACGCAGTATTTT. It codes for CAWSVSGGIRVTQYF.